This T cell receptor beta chain was captured by sequencing in a study of blood T cell repertoires in COVID-19. The trim removed 5 bases at V and 5 bases at J, leaving 15 bases unmatched. This CDR3 region has 17 residues. In germline, CDR1 is MNHEY, CDR2 SMNVEV (reference sequence). Produced via immunoSEQ multiplex PCR; TCRdb's table is partial and in-frame only. The sample contains about 200,000 clones, roughly 87% of which appear only once. This TCR was sampled from a woman aged 55-69 years with COVID-19, enrolled during active disease. The material sequenced was peripheral blood. The chain recombines TRBV27 with TRBJ2-7, with 10 bases identical to TRBD1. CDR3 in DNA: TGTGCCAGCAGTATGATCGAGACAGGGGGCGGTCTGGACGAGCAGTACTTC. Amino acids: CASSMIETGGGLDEQYF.